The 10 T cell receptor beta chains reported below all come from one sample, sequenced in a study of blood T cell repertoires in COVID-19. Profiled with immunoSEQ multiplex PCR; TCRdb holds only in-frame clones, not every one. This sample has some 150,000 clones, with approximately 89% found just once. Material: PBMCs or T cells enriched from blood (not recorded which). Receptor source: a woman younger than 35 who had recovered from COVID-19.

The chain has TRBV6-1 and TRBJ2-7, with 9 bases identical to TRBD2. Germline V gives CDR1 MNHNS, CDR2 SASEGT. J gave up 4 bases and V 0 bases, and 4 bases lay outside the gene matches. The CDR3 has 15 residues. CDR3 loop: CASSEAGGRGYEQYF. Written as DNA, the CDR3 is TGTGCCAGCAGTGAAGCGGGCGGGAGGGGGTACGAGCAGTACTTC.

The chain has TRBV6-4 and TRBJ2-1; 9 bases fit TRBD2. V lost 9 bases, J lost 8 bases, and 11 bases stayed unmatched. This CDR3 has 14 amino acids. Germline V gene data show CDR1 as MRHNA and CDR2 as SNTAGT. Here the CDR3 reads CARVNQREDDEQFF. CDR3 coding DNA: TGTGCCAGGGTAAACCAGCGGGAGGACGATGAGCAGTTCTTC.

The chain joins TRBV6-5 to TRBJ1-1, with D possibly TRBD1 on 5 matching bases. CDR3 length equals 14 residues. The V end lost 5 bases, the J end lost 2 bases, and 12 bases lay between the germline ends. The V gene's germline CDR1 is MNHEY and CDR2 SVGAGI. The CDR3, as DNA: TGTGCCAGCAGTCGTATGACAGACAACACTGAAGCTTTCTTT. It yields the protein CASSRMTDNTEAFF.

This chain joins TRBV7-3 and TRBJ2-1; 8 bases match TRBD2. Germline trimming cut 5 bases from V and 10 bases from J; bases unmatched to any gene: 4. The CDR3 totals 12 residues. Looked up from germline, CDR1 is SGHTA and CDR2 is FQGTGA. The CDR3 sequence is CASSLSGREQFF. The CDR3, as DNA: TGTGCCAGCAGCCTAAGCGGGAGAGAGCAGTTCTTC.

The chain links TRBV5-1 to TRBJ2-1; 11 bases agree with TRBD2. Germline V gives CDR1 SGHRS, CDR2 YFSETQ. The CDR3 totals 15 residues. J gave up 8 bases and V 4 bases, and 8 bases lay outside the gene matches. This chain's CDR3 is CASSDSGRGAHEQFF. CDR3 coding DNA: TGCGCCAGCAGCGATAGCGGGAGGGGAGCCCATGAGCAGTTCTTC.

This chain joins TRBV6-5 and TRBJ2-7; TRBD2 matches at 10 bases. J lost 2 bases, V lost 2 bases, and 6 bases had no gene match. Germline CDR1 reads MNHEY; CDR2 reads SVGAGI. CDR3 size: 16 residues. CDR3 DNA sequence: TGTGCCAGCAGTTACCGGACTAGCGGCCGACCCTACGAGCAGTACTTC. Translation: CASSYRTSGRPYEQYF.

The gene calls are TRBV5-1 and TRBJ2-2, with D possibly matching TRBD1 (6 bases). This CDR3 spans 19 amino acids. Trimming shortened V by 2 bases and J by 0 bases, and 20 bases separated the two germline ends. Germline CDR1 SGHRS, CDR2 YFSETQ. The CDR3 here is CASSFSRSKTGPNTGELFF. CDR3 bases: TGCGCCAGCAGCTTTTCCCGTTCAAAGACAGGCCCGAACACCGGGGAGCTGTTTTTT. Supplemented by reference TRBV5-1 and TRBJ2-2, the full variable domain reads KAGVTQTPRYLIKTRGQQVTLSCSPISGHRSVSWYQQTPGQGLQFLFEYFSETQRNKGNFPGRFSGRQFSNSRSEMNVSTLELGDSALYLCASSFSRSKTGPNTGELFFGEGSRLTVL.

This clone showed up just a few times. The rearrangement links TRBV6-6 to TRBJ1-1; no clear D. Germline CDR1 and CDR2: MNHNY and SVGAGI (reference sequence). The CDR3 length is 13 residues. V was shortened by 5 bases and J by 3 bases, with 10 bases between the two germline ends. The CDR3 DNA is TGTGCCAGCAGTCAACGACGGGACACTGAAGCTTTCTTT. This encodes CASSQRRDTEAFF.

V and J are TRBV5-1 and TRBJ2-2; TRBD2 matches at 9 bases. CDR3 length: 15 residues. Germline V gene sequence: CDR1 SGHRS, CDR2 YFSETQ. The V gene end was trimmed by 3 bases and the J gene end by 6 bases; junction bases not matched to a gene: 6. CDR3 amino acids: CASSSSGRYSGELFF. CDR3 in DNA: TGCGCCAGCAGCTCGAGCGGGAGGTATTCCGGGGAGCTGTTTTTT.

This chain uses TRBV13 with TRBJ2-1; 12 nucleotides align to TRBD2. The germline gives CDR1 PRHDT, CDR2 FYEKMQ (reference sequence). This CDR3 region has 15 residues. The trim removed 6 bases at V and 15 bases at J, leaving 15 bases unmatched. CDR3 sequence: CASRQLAGGPHAGFF. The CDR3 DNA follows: TGTGCCAGCAGGCAACTAGCGGGAGGCCCACATGCTGGGTTCTTC.